These T cell receptor beta chains were read from a single sample in a study of cytomegalovirus exposure and HLA in healthy donors. The repertoire was sequenced with immunoSEQ multiplex PCR; TCRdb's copy has only in-frame clones and lacks some. This sample has 100,000 or so clones, with around 70% found just once. The sequencing sample was made of PBMCs. Every receptor here comes from a man between 35 and 55 years old in good health and CMV-seronegative. Both conserved end residues are part of each CDR3. The order of the fields is V gene, J gene, CDR3 protein.

v_gene: TRBV7-2; j_gene: TRBJ2-5; CDR3aa: CASSRAGGGETQYF
v_gene: TRBV9; j_gene: TRBJ2-1; CDR3aa: CASSKTWTSPSSYNEQFF
v_gene: TRBV5-1; j_gene: TRBJ2-3; CDR3aa: CASSLALSGAGTDTQYF
v_gene: TRBV11-2; j_gene: TRBJ1-2; CDR3aa: CASSLWTGDGYTF
v_gene: TRBV30; j_gene: TRBJ2-4; CDR3aa: CAWSRGTGIMNIQYF
v_gene: TRBV6-5; j_gene: TRBJ2-7; CDR3aa: CASRTQGETREQYF
v_gene: TRBV7-2; j_gene: TRBJ2-1; CDR3aa: CASSLVQGRNEQFF
v_gene: TRBV2; j_gene: TRBJ1-5; CDR3aa: CASKPGQGSQPQHF
v_gene: TRBV7-3; j_gene: TRBJ2-5; CDR3aa: CASSRYGAQETQYF
v_gene: TRBV5-1; j_gene: TRBJ1-3; CDR3aa: CASSQTQVSGNTIYF
v_gene: TRBV29-1; j_gene: TRBJ1-5; CDR3aa: CSVGSTNNQPQHF
v_gene: TRBV7-9; j_gene: TRBJ2-1; CDR3aa: CASSLGSGDSYNEQFF
v_gene: TRBV5-1; j_gene: TRBJ2-7; CDR3aa: CASRGQGWYEQYF